Shown below are 24 T cell receptor beta chains from a single sample sequenced in a study of T-cell reconstitution after alpha-beta-depleted transplantation in children. As it was prepared, the TCRbeta library received unique molecular identifiers. TCRdb independently ran MiXCR on the PCR reads; one entry per CDR3 protein. The table records more than 300,000 distinct CDR3 sequences, roughly 15% of them present only once. The sequencing here drew on PBMCs, mostly from graft donor cells, taken 360 days after TCRalphabeta/CD19-depleted stem cell transplant. Receptors originate from a male patient between 2 and 10 years old who had a stem cell transplant for acute lymphoblastic leukemia, so the T cells may come from the graft donor.

Only a few counts were recorded for this clonotype. The chain has TRBV29-1 and TRBJ2-7; 8 nucleotides align to TRBD1. The V and J ends lost 4 bases and 5 bases, in that order; junction bases with no gene match: 7. The CDR3 contains 13 residues. From germline, CDR1 is SQVTM and CDR2 ANQGSEA. The CDR3 here is CSVGRQGSHEQYF. The CDR3 coding sequence is TGCAGCGTTGGGAGACAGGGGAGCCACGAGCAGTACTTC.

At least ten counts were recorded for this clonotype. The rearrangement uses TRBV12-3 or TRBV12-4 and TRBJ2-7; 10 positions agree with TRBD2. The length of the CDR3 is 15 residues. V dropped 2 bases and J dropped 2; count of bases not matched to a gene: 3. CDR3 residues: CASSLWLAGAYEQYF. CDR3 nucleotide sequence: TGTGCCAGCAGTTTATGGCTAGCGGGGGCCTACGAGCAGTACTTC.

The V call is TRBV28, the J call TRBJ2-7, with 8 bases that match TRBD1. The length of the CDR3 is 14 residues. CDR1 MDHEN and CDR2 SYDVKM come from the germline V gene. Trimming removed 6 bases from V and 6 bases from J; junction bases left unmatched: 10. CDR3 in amino acids: CASRKGQGNGEQYF. The CDR3 coding sequence is TGTGCCAGCAGAAAAGGACAGGGAAACGGCGAGCAGTACTTC.

Many counts were recorded for this clonotype. The rearrangement uses TRBV12-3 or TRBV12-4 and TRBJ2-5, with TRBD2 identical over 12 bases. Unmatched junction bases numbered 0, after V lost 1 base and J lost 0 bases. The length of the CDR3 is 16 residues. CDR3 amino acids: CASSLGTSGDQETQYF. CDR3 coding DNA: TGTGCCAGCAGTTTAGGGACTAGCGGGGACCAAGAGACCCAGTACTTC.

This rearrangement joins TRBV4-1 to TRBJ2-5; 8 bases line up with TRBD1. The CDR3 extends over 17 amino acids. V lost 0 bases and J lost 0; bases outside the gene matches: 6. Germline CDR1 reads MGHRA; CDR2 reads YSYEKL. The CDR3 DNA reads as TGCGCCAGCAGCCAAGATCCGCGGGGACAGGACCAAGAGACCCAGTACTTC. Amino acids: CASSQDPRGQDQETQYF.

This clonotype was seen only a few times. This chain connects TRBV5-5 to TRBJ1-4; 8 nucleotides match TRBD1. J was trimmed by 8 bases and V by 5 bases; bases with no gene match: 5. This CDR3 region has 13 residues. Looked up from germline, CDR1 is SGHKS and CDR2 is YYEKEE (reference sequence). The CDR3 coding sequence is TGTGCCAGCAGAGGACAGGGTACGGAAAAACTGTTTTTT. Protein sequence: CASRGQGTEKLFF.

This clonotype was detected a few times. V usage is TRBV27 and J usage is TRBJ2-1; D is possibly TRBD2 (6 bases). Trimming took off 7 bases at V and 4 bases at J, with 17 bases between the two ends. The CDR3 loop spans 15 amino acids. Germline V lookup: CDR1 MNHEY, CDR2 SMNVEV (reference sequence). CDR3: CASNPIGGPYNEQFF. The DNA of the CDR3 is TGTGCCAGCAATCCGATTGGAGGGCCTTACAATGAGCAGTTCTTC.

The V and J genes are TRBV28 and TRBJ1-5; tentative D call: TRBD1 (5 bases). Between the trimmed V and J ends, which lost 6 bases and 6 bases, there was a span of 12 bases. This CDR3 is built from 13 residues. CDR1 and CDR2 (germline): MDHEN, SYDVKM. The CDR3 here is CASSQGGSQPQHF. CDR3 sequence (DNA): TGTGCCAGCAGCCAGGGTGGCAGTCAGCCCCAGCATTTT.

The chain couples TRBV6-2 or TRBV6-3 to TRBJ1-6, with 7 bases lining up with TRBD1. The CDR3 loop spans 15 amino acids. Germline V gene sequence: CDR1 MNHEY, CDR2 SVGEGT. V gave up 5 bases and J gave up 7 bases; unmatched junction bases: 8. The CDR3 DNA reads TGTGCCAGCAGTCTCCGACAGGGCCAAAATTCACCCCTCCACTTT. Translated: CASSLRQGQNSPLHF.

V usage is TRBV14 and J usage is TRBJ2-4, with D tentatively TRBD1 or TRBD2 (5 bases each). V was trimmed by 2 bases and J by 3 bases, leaving 11 bases between them. The CDR3 is 15 residues long. Per germline, CDR1 SGHDN and CDR2 FVKESK. CDR3: CASSQKGSGKNIQYF. The CDR3, as DNA: TGTGCCAGCAGCCAAAAGGGGAGTGGCAAAAACATTCAGTACTTC.

This clonotype was counted between two and nine times. This chain links TRBV7-8 with TRBJ1-5; weak D call: TRBD1 (6 bases). V was shortened by 5 bases and J by 3 bases, with 8 bases between the two germline ends. From germline, CDR1 is SGHVS and CDR2 FQNEAQ. CDR3 length: 13 residues. The CDR3 protein is CASSTGTNQPQHF. CDR3 bases: TGTGCCAGCAGCACAGGGACCAATCAGCCCCAGCATTTT.

This clonotype was found a few times. This chain uses TRBV18 with TRBJ2-7, with a weak D call TRBD1 (6 bases). V lost 0 bases to trimming and J lost 5 bases, with 8 bases between them. This CDR3 has 13 residues. Germline CDR1 and CDR2: KGHSH and LQKENI. CDR3 sequence: CASSPPGHDEQYF. For the CDR3, the DNA is TGTGCCAGCTCACCACCGGGACACGACGAGCAGTACTTC.

The chain combines TRBV7-8 with TRBJ2-2, with a weak D call TRBD2 (5 bases). This CDR3 is built from 16 residues. The V end lost 2 bases, the J end lost 0 bases, and 10 bases lay between the germline ends. Germline CDR1 SGHVS, CDR2 FQNEAQ. CDR3 nucleotide sequence: TGTGCCAGCAGCTTACGCGCGGAGGCGAACACCGGGGAGCTGTTTTTT. Protein sequence: CASSLRAEANTGELFF.

As to this clonotype: A single base separates this from a much larger clone, so it may be a read error. This chain connects TRBV20-1 to TRBJ2-1, with 8 positions matching TRBD2. CDR1 is DFQATT, CDR2 SNEGSKA, per germline (reference sequence). The CDR3 loop spans 14 amino acids. The DNA for the CDR3 is TGCTGTGCTAGAAGCGGGAGCTCCTACAATGAGCAGTTCTTC. Residues: CCARSGSSYNEQFF.

This clonotype turned up a few times. The V call is TRBV5-1, the J call TRBJ2-3; possibly TRBD2 for D (5 bases). Per germline, CDR1 SGHRS and CDR2 YFSETQ. This CDR3 is built from 15 residues. The V end was cut by 0 bases, the J end by 5 bases, with 13 bases between. Here the CDR3 reads CASSLERGRVDTQYF. CDR3 bases: TGCGCCAGCAGCTTGGAACGGGGTCGGGTAGATACGCAGTATTTT. Complete variable domain (other parts from reference TRBV5-1 and TRBJ2-3): KAGVTQTPRYLIKTRGQQVTLSCSPISGHRSVSWYQQTPGQGLQFLFEYFSETQRNKGNFPGRFSGRQFSNSRSEMNVSTLELGDSALYLCASSLERGRVDTQYFGPGTRLTVL.

The rearrangement links TRBV7-9 to TRBJ2-6; the D gene is possibly TRBD1 (6 bases). V lost 4 bases, J lost 1 base, and 8 bases lay in between. CDR1 SEHNR and CDR2 FQNEAQ come from the germline V gene (reference sequence). The CDR3 totals 15 residues. The chain's CDR3 is CASSSTGSGANVLTF. The CDR3 nucleotides are TGTGCCAGCAGCTCTACAGGGTCTGGGGCCAACGTCCTGACTTTC.

Only a few counts were recorded for this clonotype. The rearrangement joins TRBV5-1 to TRBJ2-3; a weak D match, TRBD2 (6 bases). The germline V gene encodes CDR1 SGHRS and CDR2 YFSETQ. CDR3 length: 14 amino acids. V lost 2 bases and J 6 bases, leaving 13 bases between the germline ends. The CDR3 reads CASSLAGMSDTQYF. The DNA of the CDR3 is TGCGCCAGCAGCTTAGCGGGTATGTCTGATACGCAGTATTTT.

This clonotype was observed at least ten times. The CDR3 region has the DNA TGTGCCAGCAGTCGGGGACAGGGCAATTCACCCCTCCACTTT. Amino acid sequence: CASSRGQGNSPLHF. The chain has TRBV12-3 or TRBV12-4 and TRBJ1-6, with 9 positions matching TRBD1. This CDR3 comprises 14 residues. V trimming: 5 bases; J trimming: 7 bases; junction bases outside the gene matches: 3.

The gene calls are TRBV20-1 and TRBJ2-3; tentatively, D is TRBD2 (5 bases). The CDR3 has 15 amino acids. Germline CDR1 DFQATT, CDR2 SNEGSKA (reference sequence). V lost 0 bases to trimming and J lost 1 base, with 11 bases between them. The CDR3 DNA sequence: TGCAGTGCTAGAGACCGGGGTTGGGGCACAGATACGCAGTATTTT. Residues: CSARDRGWGTDTQYF.

This clonotype occurred many times. This chain links TRBV7-9 with TRBJ1-6; possibly TRBD1 for D (6 bases). Germline CDR1 SEHNR, CDR2 FQNEAQ (reference sequence). Trimming removed 4 bases at V and 6 bases at J, with 10 bases between. The CDR3 length is 14 residues. CDR3 coding DNA: TGTGCCAGCAGCTCAGGGGCAGTTAATTCACCCCTCCACTTT. Residues: CASSSGAVNSPLHF.

The chain is built from TRBV12-3 or TRBV12-4 and TRBJ2-3; D possibly matches TRBD1 or TRBD2 (6 bases each). This CDR3 has 16 amino acids. The V end was cut by 6 bases, the J end by 0 bases, with 16 bases between. The CDR3 protein is CASSPWGAVSTDTQYF. CDR3 bases: TGTGCCAGCAGCCCCTGGGGGGCAGTTAGCACAGATACGCAGTATTTT.

The V call is TRBV28, the J call TRBJ2-1; TRBD1 or TRBD2 may be the D gene (5 bases each). The length of the CDR3 is 15 residues. V was trimmed by 3 bases and J by 4 bases, leaving 13 bases between them. Germline V gives CDR1 MDHEN, CDR2 SYDVKM. CDR3 DNA sequence: TGTGCCAGCAGTTTCCCCGGGACGGTTTACAATGAGCAGTTCTTC. It specifies CASSFPGTVYNEQFF.

There are many counts of this clonotype. The CDR3 sequence is CASTWSPVDYGYTF. CDR3 nucleotides: TGTGCCAGCACCTGGAGTCCGGTAGACTATGGCTACACCTTC. The chain recombines TRBV12-3 or TRBV12-4 with TRBJ1-2; the D is unclear. Between the trimmed V and J ends, which lost 7 bases and 3 bases, there was a span of 15 bases. The CDR3 runs to 14 residues.

The V call is TRBV6-1, the J call TRBJ2-1; D may match TRBD1 or TRBD2 (6 bases each). The V and J ends lost 7 bases and 8 bases respectively, with 24 bases between them. CDR3 size: 16 residues. Germline V gene lookup returns CDR1 MNHNS and CDR2 SASEGT. CDR3 in amino acids: CASNNGVVGGLDEQFF. In DNA form, the CDR3 reads TGTGCCAGCAACAACGGGGTAGTAGGGGGGCTGGATGAGCAGTTCTTC.